This T cell receptor (beta chain) was profiled in a study of beta chain features in type 1 diabetes. About the study: On cell yields, gender and age, patients and healthy donors were similar.

Reverse transcribing all isolated RNA meant expressed TCRB transcripts were sequenced. The protocol was immunoSEQ multiplex PCR, while the TCRdb copy is restricted to in-frame clones and leaves out a portion. The sample lists under 200,000 clones; 10% to 13% were seen once. Each of the CD4+ naive, central memory, regulatory and stem cell-like memory populations was sorted via CD45RO/CCR7/CD25/CD127/CD95/CD27. Broader study findings: Within the patient group, naive, central memory and Treg TCRB repertoires appeared more similar to each other than within healthy donors. TCRB CDR3s were moderately but significantly shorter in Type 1 diabetes patients in all four CD4+ subsets.

J was trimmed by 0 bases and V by 0 bases; bases with no gene match: 4. Germline-derived CDR1 and CDR2 are SGHTA and FQGTGA. The CDR3 runs to 17 residues. In regard to this clone: Its specificity is not known.

This sequence joins TRBV7-3 and TRBJ2-2; TRBD1 matches 7 bases. The sequenced sample consisted of central memory CD4+ T cells from blood. The TCR comes from a man aged 25-45 years with type 1 diabetes. CDR3 coding DNA: TGTGCCAGCAGCTTAACCCCCAGGGGGTCGAACACCGGGGAGCTGTTTTTT. Its translation: CASSLTPRGSNTGELFF.